This is a list of T cell receptor beta chains from one sample in a study of cytomegalovirus exposure and HLA in healthy donors. Clones were sequenced by immunoSEQ multiplex PCR, and TCRdb holds only the in-frame ones, with some missing. Here the sample spans roughly 50,000 clones, 70% to 75% being singletons. The sample consisted of PBMCs. These receptors were collected from a man aged 25-40 years in good health and CMV-seropositive. Both conserved end residues are part of each CDR3. The order of the fields is clone size, D gene, V gene, J gene, CDR3 protein, CDR3 DNA. The D gene is left open where the match is weak. The size field is filled for only some rows; it gives once, few, many or a size class.

abundance: .; d_gene: TRBD1; v_gene: TRBV7-3; j_gene: TRBJ1-2; CDR3aa: CASSPGSDRGYGYTF; CDR3nt: TGTGCCAGCAGCCCGGGATCGGACAGGGGATATGGCTACACCTTC
abundance: .; d_gene: .; v_gene: TRBV29-1; j_gene: TRBJ2-5; CDR3aa: CSVAKETQYF; CDR3nt: TGCAGCGTTGCCAAAGAGACCCAGTACTTC
abundance: .; d_gene: .; v_gene: TRBV6-5; j_gene: TRBJ1-3; CDR3aa: CASTLTGSSGNTIYF; CDR3nt: TGTGCCAGCACCCTCACAGGGTCCTCTGGAAACACCATATATTTT
abundance: .; d_gene: .; v_gene: TRBV4-1; j_gene: TRBJ2-1; CDR3aa: CASSQDSSYNEQFF; CDR3nt: TGCGCCAGCAGCCAAGACAGCTCCTACAATGAGCAGTTCTTC
abundance: .; d_gene: .; v_gene: TRBV5-4; j_gene: TRBJ2-3; CDR3aa: CASSSPSGGVVYTQYF; CDR3nt: TGTGCCAGCAGCTCGCCTTCCGGAGGGGTCGTCTATACGCAGTATTTT
abundance: .; d_gene: .; v_gene: TRBV7-2; j_gene: TRBJ1-2; CDR3aa: CASSLERGSYTF; CDR3nt: TGTGCCAGCAGCTTAGAACGGGGAAGCTACACCTTC
abundance: .; d_gene: .; v_gene: TRBV29-1; j_gene: TRBJ2-7; CDR3aa: CSVESVGHSYEQYF; CDR3nt: TGCAGCGTTGAATCAGTTGGGCACTCCTACGAGCAGTACTTC
abundance: few; d_gene: .; v_gene: TRBV6-1; j_gene: TRBJ2-7; CDR3aa: CASSEGTVLREQYF; CDR3nt: TGTGCCAGCAGTGAAGGGACAGTCCTTAGGGAGCAGTACTTC
abundance: once; d_gene: TRBD2; v_gene: TRBV4-1; j_gene: TRBJ2-7; CDR3aa: CASSQDLGLAGVYF; CDR3nt: TGCGCCAGCAGCCAAGATCTGGGACTAGCGGGGGTTTACTTC
abundance: .; d_gene: TRBD2; v_gene: TRBV13; j_gene: TRBJ2-5; CDR3aa: CASSRKNDKGLAGSQETQYF; CDR3nt: TGTGCCAGCAGCCGTAAGAACGATAAAGGCCTAGCGGGGTCCCAAGAGACCCAGTACTTC
abundance: once; d_gene: .; v_gene: TRBV30; j_gene: TRBJ1-1; CDR3aa: CAWIPDTNTEAFF; CDR3nt: TGTGCCTGGATCCCGGACACGAACACTGAAGCTTTCTTT
abundance: .; d_gene: .; v_gene: TRBV19; j_gene: TRBJ1-4; CDR3aa: CASNRVGEKLFF; CDR3nt: TGTGCCAGTAACAGGGTTGGGGAAAAACTGTTTTTT
abundance: .; d_gene: TRBD1; v_gene: TRBV7-2; j_gene: TRBJ2-7; CDR3aa: CASSSDRGSSYEQYF; CDR3nt: TGTGCCAGCAGCTCGGACAGGGGGAGCTCCTACGAGCAGTACTTC
abundance: .; d_gene: TRBD1; v_gene: TRBV28; j_gene: TRBJ2-1; CDR3aa: CASKKGQGYNEQFF; CDR3nt: TGTGCCAGCAAGAAGGGACAGGGGTACAATGAGCAGTTCTTC
abundance: few; d_gene: .; v_gene: TRBV6-5; j_gene: TRBJ1-1; CDR3aa: CASSYGRTNNQAFF; CDR3nt: TGTGCCAGCAGTTACGGGAGGACTAACAACCAAGCTTTCTTT
abundance: once; d_gene: .; v_gene: TRBV4-3; j_gene: TRBJ1-3; CDR3aa: CASSQDVGEANTIYF; CDR3nt: TGCGCCAGCAGCCAAGATGTTGGAGAGGCGAACACCATATATTTT
abundance: .; d_gene: .; v_gene: TRBV29-1; j_gene: TRBJ2-3; CDR3aa: CSARGGGDTQYF; CDR3nt: TGCAGCGCGAGGGGGGGCGGAGATACGCAGTATTTT
abundance: .; d_gene: .; v_gene: TRBV28; j_gene: TRBJ2-1; CDR3aa: CASSDDRLRQFF; CDR3nt: TGTGCCAGCAGTGACGACAGGCTACGACAGTTCTTC
abundance: .; d_gene: .; v_gene: TRBV7-9; j_gene: TRBJ1-2; CDR3aa: CASSPGAGLFGYTF; CDR3nt: TGTGCCAGCAGCCCAGGCGCAGGCTTATTCGGCTACACCTTC
abundance: .; d_gene: TRBD1; v_gene: TRBV2; j_gene: TRBJ2-5; CDR3aa: CASSRQGQETQYF; CDR3nt: TGTGCCAGCAGTCGACAGGGACAAGAGACCCAGTACTTC
abundance: .; d_gene: TRBD1; v_gene: TRBV7-2; j_gene: TRBJ2-7; CDR3aa: CASSWPGQNFYEQYF; CDR3nt: TGTGCCAGCAGCTGGCCGGGACAGAACTTCTACGAGCAGTACTTC
abundance: .; d_gene: .; v_gene: TRBV18; j_gene: TRBJ1-5; CDR3aa: CASSPGQPNQPQHF; CDR3nt: TGTGCCAGCTCACCCGGACAGCCCAATCAGCCCCAGCATTTT
abundance: .; d_gene: TRBD2; v_gene: TRBV28; j_gene: TRBJ2-1; CDR3aa: CASSFERGYNEQFF; CDR3nt: TGTGCCAGCAGTTTCGAGCGGGGGTACAATGAGCAGTTCTTC
abundance: few; d_gene: .; v_gene: TRBV28; j_gene: TRBJ1-5; CDR3aa: CASSYRVVQPQHF; CDR3nt: TGTGCCAGCAGCTACAGGGTTGTTCAGCCCCAGCATTTT